The 31 T cell receptor beta chains below all came from one sample that was sequenced in a study of blood T cell repertoires in COVID-19. TCRdb keeps only in-frame clones here, not all; method: immunoSEQ multiplex PCR. The sample yields 400,000 or so clones, approximately 90% seen once. Sequences were obtained from peripheral blood. The receptors stem from a man between 18 and 35 years old with COVID-19, enrolled during active disease.

This CDR3 reads CASSPAGTGTNEQFF. For the CDR3, the DNA is TGTGCCAGCTCCCCCGCAGGGACAGGGACCAATGAGCAGTTCTTC. The V call is TRBV18, the J call TRBJ2-1, with 9 bases lining up with TRBD1. The V gene end was trimmed by 6 bases and the J gene end by 6 bases; junction bases not matched to a gene: 9. CDR1 is KGHSH and CDR2 is LQKENI in the germline V gene. This CDR3 has 15 amino acids. Full variable domain (outside the CDR3, taken from reference TRBV18 and TRBJ2-1): NAGVMQNPRHLVRRRGQEARLRCSPMKGHSHVYWYRQLPEEGLKFMVYLQKENIIDESGMPKERFSAEFPKEGPSILRIQQVVRGDSAAYFCASSPAGTGTNEQFFGPGTRLTVL.

The V and J genes are TRBV3-1 (or the pseudogene TRBV3-2) and TRBJ2-7; D perhaps matches TRBD1 (6 bases). Trimming took off 1 base at V and 11 bases at J, with 12 bases between the two ends. Germline assignment: CDR1 LGHDT and CDR2 YNNKEL (reference sequence). This CDR3 contains 12 residues. The CDR3 loop reads CASSQGGQVEYF. The CDR3 coding sequence is TGTGCCAGCAGCCAAGGGGGGCAGGTGGAGTACTTC.

V and J are TRBV5-4 and TRBJ2-4; D perhaps matches TRBD2 (7 bases). Per the germline V gene, CDR1 is SGHNT and CDR2 is YYREEE (reference sequence). This CDR3 is 14 amino acids long. Trimming left V 5 bases short and J 6 bases short, with 15 bases between. The CDR3: CASRPTRGGNIQYF. The CDR3 nucleotides read TGTGCCAGCAGGCCAACTAGGGGGGGAAACATTCAGTACTTC.

V is TRBV6-5 and J is TRBJ2-7; 10 nucleotides match TRBD2. The CDR3 extends over 16 amino acids. From germline, CDR1 is MNHEY and CDR2 SVGAGI. V gave up 4 bases and J gave up 4 bases; unmatched junction bases: 10. The CDR3 loop reads CASSSLSGTSVYEQYF. The CDR3 DNA reads TGTGCCAGCAGTTCTTTATCCGGGACTAGCGTTTACGAGCAGTACTTC.

The gene calls are TRBV7-7 and TRBJ2-5; 9 nucleotides line up with TRBD2. The V segment lost 2 bases and the J segment 2 bases; nucleotides outside the gene matches: 6. The CDR3 sequence is 16 residues long. In germline, CDR1 is SSHAT, CDR2 FNYEAQ (reference sequence). In DNA form, the CDR3 reads TGTGCCAGCAGCTTATTCGGAACTAGCGGGCAAGAGACCCAGTACTTC. Its protein is CASSLFGTSGQETQYF.

This clone was counted between two and nine times. V gene TRBV6-1 combines with J gene TRBJ2-7; 11 bases are shared with TRBD2. Germline lookup yields CDR1 MNHNS and CDR2 SASEGT. V shed 6 bases and J 3 bases; nucleotides not matched to a gene: 4. The CDR3 spans 14 residues. DNA for the CDR3: TGTGCCAGCAGCACTAGCGGGAGATTCTACGAGCAGTACTTC. It translates to CASSTSGRFYEQYF.

The rearrangement joins TRBV5-1 to TRBJ2-1; possible D gene TRBD2, 5 bases. This CDR3 is built from 15 residues. CDR1 and CDR2 from the germline V gene are SGHRS and YFSETQ. The germline V and J ends were trimmed by 8 bases and 0 bases, with 15 bases remaining between them. The CDR3 protein is CASGEGLSSYNEQFF. CDR3 coding DNA: TGCGCCAGTGGAGAGGGCTTGAGCTCCTACAATGAGCAGTTCTTC.

The gene calls are TRBV3-1 (or the pseudogene TRBV3-2) and TRBJ2-1; TRBD2 aligns across 12 bases. Germline V gives CDR1 LGHDT, CDR2 YNNKEL (reference sequence). Trimming took 3 bases from V and 8 from J; bases not matched to a gene: 11. The CDR3 length is 17 residues. The CDR3 DNA reads as TGTGCCAGCAGCCACTCGGACGGACTAGCGGGAATTGATGAGCAGTTCTTC. It translates to CASSHSDGLAGIDEQFF.

This clone occurred once. The chain employs TRBV15 and TRBJ1-6; D is perhaps TRBD1 (6 bases). V was cut by 8 bases and J by 7 bases, with 12 bases left in between. Germline V gene data show CDR1 as LNHNV and CDR2 as YYDKDF (reference sequence). The CDR3 spans 13 residues. In DNA form, the CDR3 reads TGTGCCACCGGGCGGACAGCAAATTCACCCCTCCACTTT. This encodes CATGRTANSPLHF.

The chain combines TRBV7-9 with TRBJ2-5; 8 bases map to TRBD1. The CDR3 runs 16 residues. The J segment lost 5 bases and the V segment lost 4 bases, leaving 12 bases of the junction unmatched. Germline CDR1 and CDR2: SEHNR and FQNEAQ (reference sequence). CDR3 nucleotide sequence: TGTGCCAGCAGCTATGGACAGGGCTGGCCGATGGAGACCCAGTACTTC. It yields the protein CASSYGQGWPMETQYF.

V gene TRBV7-8 combines with J gene TRBJ1-4, with a possible D match to TRBD1 (6 bases). V lost 1 base to trimming and J lost 8 bases, with 11 bases between them. This CDR3 has 14 amino acids. CDR1 is SGHVS and CDR2 is FQNEAQ in the germline V gene. The CDR3 is CASSLVQGKEKLFF. The CDR3 bases are TGTGCCAGCAGCTTAGTGCAGGGGAAAGAAAAACTGTTTTTT.

The chain recombines TRBV24-1 with TRBJ2-3; 7 bases match TRBD1. CDR3 size: 15 residues. Germline loops: CDR1 KGHDR, CDR2 SFDVKD. With V trimmed by 4 bases and J by 4 bases, 7 bases remained unmatched. CDR3 in DNA: TGTGCCACCAGTGACGCAGGGGGTATGGCAGATACGCAGTATTTT. Translation: CATSDAGGMADTQYF.

The V gene is TRBV27, the J gene TRBJ1-1; 9 nucleotides match TRBD1. Germline V CDR1 and CDR2: MNHEY, SMNVEV (reference sequence). J was trimmed by 5 bases and V by 2 bases; bases with no gene match: 6. The CDR3 runs to 15 residues. The CDR3 nucleotides read TGTGCCAGCAGTTTAGCCCCGACAGGGGGGACTGAAGCTTTCTTT. This translates into CASSLAPTGGTEAFF.

CDR3 nucleotides: TGCGCCAGCAGTGGTCACGGGACAGGTACTTACGAGCAGTACTTC. It yields the protein CASSGHGTGTYEQYF. This chain links TRBV10-2 with TRBJ2-7, with TRBD1 matching 8 bases. This CDR3 is 15 amino acids long. The J segment lost 4 bases and the V segment lost 4 bases, leaving 9 bases of the junction unmatched. Looked up from germline, CDR1 is WSHSY and CDR2 is SAAADI.

The rearrangement uses TRBV19 and TRBJ2-2; 12 bases are a match to TRBD2. This CDR3 spans 15 amino acids. V lost 3 bases, J lost 6 bases, and 2 bases stayed unmatched. CDR1 LNHDA and CDR2 SQIVND come from the germline V gene (reference sequence). The CDR3 is CASSMTSGGPGELFF. The DNA for the CDR3 is TGTGCCAGTAGTATGACTAGCGGGGGACCCGGGGAGCTGTTTTTT.

This chain connects TRBV10-2 to TRBJ1-1; 8 bases are shared with TRBD1. The CDR3 totals 14 residues. Trimming removed 8 bases from V and 4 bases from J; junction bases left unmatched: 9. Germline-derived CDR1 and CDR2 are WSHSY and SAAADI. The CDR3 loop reads CASRDRGGITEAFF. CDR3 sequence (DNA): TGCGCCAGCCGAGACAGGGGAGGAATCACTGAAGCTTTCTTT.

The chain uses TRBV18 and TRBJ2-5, with D maybe TRBD1 (6 bases). Germline CDR1 and CDR2: KGHSH and LQKENI. The CDR3 spans 15 residues. V dropped 3 bases and J dropped 2 bases, with 13 bases sitting between them. The CDR3 DNA follows: TGTGCCAGCTCACCTCGGACAGCCGCTCAAGAGACCCAGTACTTC. This codes for CASSPRTAAQETQYF.

The chain has TRBV20-1 and TRBJ2-2; D remains unclear. The germline CDR1 and CDR2 sequences are DFQATT and SNEGSKA (reference sequence). V lost 3 bases and J 6 bases, leaving 17 bases between the germline ends. This CDR3 region has 15 residues. Written as DNA, the CDR3 is TGCAGTGCTAGTCCCTACGGCCACGGAGCCGGGGAGCTGTTTTTT. This gives the protein CSASPYGHGAGELFF.

The V gene is TRBV14, the J gene TRBJ1-1, with D possibly being TRBD1 (5 bases). Trimming cost V 4 bases and J 4 bases, with 10 bases left between them. CDR1 is SGHDN, CDR2 FVKESK, per germline. CDR3 size: 13 residues. CDR3 protein: CASSRGHFTEAFF. The CDR3 DNA follows: TGTGCCAGCAGCCGCGGACATTTCACTGAAGCTTTCTTT. Variable domain in full (rest from reference TRBV14 and TRBJ1-1): EAGVTQFPSHSVIEKGQTVTLRCDPISGHDNLYWYRRVMGKEIKFLLHFVKESKQDESGMPNNRFLAERTGGTYSTLKVQPAELEDSGVYFCASSRGHFTEAFFGQGTRLTVV.

This clone has a count of ten or more. The V and J genes are TRBV6-5 and TRBJ1-5; unclear D gene. V was clipped by 3 bases and J by 3 bases, with 9 bases between them. This CDR3 is built from 14 residues. CDR1 MNHEY and CDR2 SVGAGI come from the germline V gene. The CDR3 protein is CASSYSGPNQPQHF. CDR3 coding DNA: TGTGCCAGCAGTTATTCTGGGCCCAATCAGCCCCAGCATTTT.

The rearrangement links TRBV2 to TRBJ2-5; D unresolved. CDR1 is SNHLY and CDR2 is FYNNEI in the germline V gene. CDR3 size: 11 residues. V gave up 6 bases and J gave up 3 bases, with 5 bases separating them. CDR3 loop: CASSPEETQYF. CDR3 nucleotide sequence: TGTGCCAGCAGCCCCGAAGAGACCCAGTACTTC.

This clone was seen only a few times. The sample has other DNA sequences that encode this CDR3 too. The V call is TRBV12-3 or TRBV12-4, the J call TRBJ2-7, with D perhaps TRBD1 (6 bases). There are 13 residues in the CDR3. V gave up 3 bases and J gave up 0 bases, with 6 bases separating them. For the CDR3, the DNA is TGTGCCAGCAGTTTGGACAGCTCCTACGAGCAGTACTTC. It encodes CASSLDSSYEQYF.

The chain recombines TRBV24-1 with TRBJ2-1; D remains unclear. Per germline, CDR1 KGHDR and CDR2 SFDVKD. This CDR3 has 21 amino acids. Deletions cut 2 bases from V and 2 bases from J, with 27 bases between. The CDR3 protein is CATSDSSLGSSAATAYNEQFF. The CDR3 region has the DNA TGTGCCACCAGTGATTCCTCTTTGGGTTCCAGTGCGGCAACCGCCTACAATGAGCAGTTCTTC.

This clone was seen repeatedly, ten times or more. This sequence joins TRBV5-5 and TRBJ2-7; 7 bases agree with TRBD2. J was trimmed by 11 bases and V by 4 bases; bases with no gene match: 12. The CDR3 runs 13 residues. Germline values: CDR1 SGHKS, CDR2 YYEKEE (reference sequence). The CDR3 protein is CASSIDAGVREYF. CDR3 bases: TGTGCCAGCAGCATAGACGCGGGGGTGAGGGAGTACTTC. The complete variable domain, with remaining parts taken from reference TRBV5-5 and TRBJ2-7, reads DAGVTQSPTHLIKTRGQQVTLRCSPISGHKSVSWYQQVLGQGPQFIFQYYEKEERGRGNFPDRFSARQFPNYSSELNVNALLLGDSALYLCASSIDAGVREYFGPGTRLTVT.

The chain links TRBV6-1 to TRBJ1-5, with D unclear. The CDR3 runs 14 residues. Germline V gene lookup returns CDR1 MNHNS and CDR2 SASEGT. V was trimmed by 1 base and J by 4 bases, leaving 8 bases between them. The CDR3 protein is CASSEGGGNQPQHF. In DNA, the CDR3 is TGTGCCAGCAGTGAAGGGGGAGGGAATCAGCCCCAGCATTTT.

CDR3 nucleotides: TGTGCCAGCAGCCAAGAGTTACCTCGGACAGATACGCAGTATTTT. This gives the protein CASSQELPRTDTQYF. V and J are TRBV14 and TRBJ2-3; no reliable D call. Trimming stripped 0 bases from V and 3 bases from J, with 10 bases between. This CDR3 has 15 residues. From germline, CDR1 is SGHDN and CDR2 FVKESK.

CDR3 sequence: CASSIFQGASEQYF. The CDR3 nucleotides read TGTGCCAGTAGTATTTTCCAGGGGGCCTCCGAGCAGTACTTC. The genes are TRBV19 and TRBJ2-7; TRBD1 aligns across 8 bases. This CDR3 spans 14 amino acids. With V trimmed by 3 bases and J by 6 bases, 7 bases remained unmatched. Germline V gene lookup returns CDR1 LNHDA and CDR2 SQIVND (reference sequence).

This chain joins TRBV2 and TRBJ1-2, with a possible D match to TRBD1 (6 bases). Between the trimmed V and J ends, which lost 6 bases and 6 bases, there was a span of 17 bases. The germline V gene encodes CDR1 SNHLY and CDR2 FYNNEI. The CDR3 has 14 residues. CDR3 in amino acids: CASRAQGTSHGYTF. DNA of the CDR3: TGTGCCAGCAGAGCACAGGGTACGTCTCATGGCTACACCTTC.

Points on this clone: Sequence at one end of the junction differs from germline and may be a read error. In DNA form, the CDR3 reads TGTGCTAGCAGCTTATACCGCCCAGCAGCGGAGTACAATGAGCAGTTCTTC. It codes for CASSLYRPAAEYNEQFF. The chain employs TRBV7-7 and TRBJ2-1; tentatively, D is TRBD2 (5 bases). This CDR3 spans 17 amino acids. Looked up from germline, CDR1 is SSHAT and CDR2 is FNYEAQ (reference sequence).

V usage is TRBV24-1 and J usage is TRBJ1-2, with D possibly matching TRBD1 (6 bases). V lost 5 bases and J lost 6, with 6 bases in between. Germline V gives CDR1 KGHDR, CDR2 SFDVKD. This CDR3 region has 11 residues. The DNA of the CDR3 is TGTGCCACCAGTGGGGGGCATGGCTACACCTTC. It encodes CATSGGHGYTF.

The rearrangement uses TRBV7-6 and TRBJ2-7; 8 bases align to TRBD1. The germline V gene has CDR1 SGHVS and CDR2 FNYEAQ. The CDR3 length is 15 residues. V trimming: 8 bases; J trimming: 2 bases; junction bases outside the gene matches: 11. The CDR3, as DNA: TGTGCCAGCGGCACTCCACCGGGACAGGCCTACGAGCAGTACTTC. This translates into CASGTPPGQAYEQYF. Filled out from reference TRBV7-6 and TRBJ2-7, the complete variable domain reads GAGVSQSPRYKVTKRGQDVALRCDPISGHVSLYWYRQALGQGPEFLTYFNYEAQQDKSGLPNDRFSAERPEGSISTLTIQRTEQRDSAMYRCASGTPPGQAYEQYFGPGTRLTVT.